The 30 T cell receptor beta chains presented below share a single source sample, sequenced in a study of identical twins. TCRdb itself ran the 5' RACE reads through MiXCR, one entry per CDR3 protein. The repertoire holds some 460,000 distinct CDR3 sequences, with around 14% as singletons. These data were likewise used in another study, on yellow fever vaccine responses in identical twins.

The material sequenced was CD4+ T cells sorted from blood. Receptors were obtained from a woman younger than 35 in good health.

This clonotype was recorded a few times. The rearrangement joins TRBV7-2 to TRBJ2-7, with 9 bases that match TRBD2. This CDR3 is 16 amino acids long. In germline, CDR1 is SGHTA, CDR2 FQGNSA. Trimming at V came to 5 bases and at J to 5 bases, leaving 13 bases not matched to a gene. The CDR3 sequence: CASSARTIAGVNEQYF. The CDR3 bases are TGTGCCAGCAGCGCACGGACCATAGCGGGAGTTAACGAGCAGTACTTC.

This clonotype was picked up many times. The chain employs TRBV7-9 and TRBJ2-3, with D maybe TRBD1 (6 bases). The V end was cut by 0 bases, the J end by 6 bases, with 13 bases between. The CDR3 covers 15 residues. Germline-derived CDR1 and CDR2 are SEHNR and FQNEAQ (reference sequence). The CDR3 spells CASSLATGQGDTQYF. CDR3 in DNA: TGTGCCAGCAGCTTAGCGACCGGGCAGGGGGATACGCAGTATTTT. Together with reference TRBV7-9 and TRBJ2-3, the CDR3 gives the full variable domain: DTGVSQNPRHKITKRGQNVTFRCDPISEHNRLYWYRQTLGQGPEFLTYFQNEAQLEKSRLLSDRFSAERPKGSFSTLEIQRTEQGDSAMYLCASSLATGQGDTQYFGPGTRLTVL.

This clonotype was picked up a small number of times. J is TRBJ2-3 and V is TRBV9; 9 nucleotides align to TRBD2. Germline CDR1 and CDR2: SGDLS and YYNGEE. This CDR3 is 15 amino acids long. V lost 0 bases to trimming and J lost 4 bases; unmatched junction nucleotides: 3. DNA of the CDR3: TGTGCCAGCAGCGTAGATAGCGGGAGTTCAGATACGCAGTATTTT. It specifies CASSVDSGSSDTQYF.

The chain couples TRBV24-1 to TRBJ2-5, with 10 bases that match TRBD1. This CDR3 comprises 17 residues. Germline V gives CDR1 KGHDR, CDR2 SFDVKD. Losses at the gene ends were 4 bases for V and 4 bases for J; bases not matched to a gene: 11. CDR3 sequence: CATSDATDRGKGETQYF. In DNA, the CDR3 is TGTGCCACCAGTGACGCTACGGACAGGGGGAAAGGAGAGACCCAGTACTTC.

The chain couples TRBV9 to TRBJ1-4, with 9 bases lining up with TRBD1. CDR1 is SGDLS, CDR2 YYNGEE, per germline. The V and J ends lost 4 bases and 6 bases, in that order; junction bases with no gene match: 10. The CDR3 has 16 residues. CDR3 DNA: TGTGCCAGCAGCCCCCGACAGGGGGTCATGGATGAAAAACTGTTTTTT. Amino acids: CASSPRQGVMDEKLFF.

This clonotype was seen a handful of times. The chain joins TRBV12-3 or TRBV12-4 to TRBJ2-1; D perhaps matches TRBD1 (5 bases). The V end was cut by 3 bases, the J end by 6 bases, with 15 bases between. The CDR3 extends over 15 amino acids. The CDR3 here is CASSFPPPRVNEQFF. The CDR3 nucleotides are TGTGCCAGCAGTTTTCCCCCCCCCAGGGTCAATGAGCAGTTCTTC.

This clonotype turned up a few times. The chain is built from TRBV28 and TRBJ2-7; 9 bases fit TRBD1. The length of the CDR3 is 13 residues. V dropped 6 bases and J dropped 6; count of bases not matched to a gene: 6. The germline V gene has CDR1 MDHEN and CDR2 SYDVKM. CDR3 in amino acids: CASRRTGVGEQYF. Here the CDR3 DNA reads TGTGCCAGCAGAAGGACAGGGGTTGGCGAGCAGTACTTC. Combining the CDR3 with reference TRBV28 and TRBJ2-7 gives the whole variable domain DVKVTQSSRYLVKRTGEKVFLECVQDMDHENMFWYRQDPGLGLRLIYFSYDVKMKEKGDIPEGYSVSREKKERFSLILESASTNQTSMYLCASRRTGVGEQYFGPGTRLTVT.

This clonotype was recorded a few times. V usage is TRBV12-3 or TRBV12-4 and J usage is TRBJ2-5, with D uncertain. The V and J ends lost 4 bases and 5 bases respectively, with 11 bases between them. This CDR3 has 13 amino acids. This chain's CDR3 is CASSYRVDETQYF. CDR3 in DNA: TGTGCCAGCAGTTACCGGGTTGATGAGACCCAGTACTTC.

The CDR3 sequence is CATTPRGTTDTQYF. CDR3 DNA sequence: TGTGCCACGACCCCCAGGGGGACCACAGATACGCAGTATTTT. V and J are TRBV7-9 and TRBJ2-3; 7 bases fit TRBD1. Per germline, CDR1 SEHNR and CDR2 FQNEAQ (reference sequence). The CDR3 has 14 residues. Trimming at V came to 10 bases and at J to 2 bases, leaving 9 bases not matched to a gene.

The V call is TRBV7-8, the J call TRBJ2-2, with a weak D call TRBD1 (6 bases). This CDR3 has 12 amino acids. Germline lookup yields CDR1 SGHVS and CDR2 FQNEAQ. Trimming pared 5 bases from V and 13 bases from J, leaving 14 bases between. The CDR3 DNA reads as TGTGCCAGCAGCCCGGACAGCCAAAGGCTGTTTTTT. Its translation: CASSPDSQRLFF.

The chain is built from TRBV5-1 and TRBJ1-5; D perhaps matches TRBD1 (5 bases). This CDR3 has 14 residues. V lost 4 bases and J 6 bases, leaving 14 bases between the germline ends. CDR1 is SGHRS and CDR2 is YFSETQ in the germline V gene. CDR3 protein: CASSPAGGTQPQHF. CDR3 in DNA: TGCGCCAGCAGCCCGGCGGGGGGGACTCAGCCCCAGCATTTT.

This clonotype was detected a few times. V is TRBV3-1 and J is TRBJ2-5; TRBD2 matches 14 bases. Per the germline V gene, CDR1 is LGHDT and CDR2 is YNNKEL (reference sequence). J was trimmed by 5 bases and V by 3 bases; bases with no gene match: 5. The CDR3 totals 16 residues. This CDR3 reads CASSHRLAGGEETQYF. CDR3 nucleotide sequence: TGTGCCAGCAGCCACCGACTAGCGGGAGGGGAGGAGACCCAGTACTTC.

There are many counts of this clonotype. This sequence joins TRBV2 and TRBJ2-2; TRBD1 agrees at 11 bases. V lost 5 bases, J lost 4 bases, and 6 bases stayed unmatched. The germline V gene has CDR1 SNHLY and CDR2 FYNNEI. The CDR3 length is 16 residues. DNA of the CDR3: TGTGCCAGCAGTATTTCCGGGACAGGGGGCACCGGGGAGCTGTTTTTT. Translating it yields CASSISGTGGTGELFF.

The chain links TRBV20-1 to TRBJ1-5, with D perhaps matching TRBD1 (6 bases). The V gene's germline CDR1 is DFQATT and CDR2 SNEGSKA (reference sequence). The CDR3 is 16 amino acids. V gave up 5 bases and J gave up 5 bases, with 22 bases separating them. CDR3 sequence reads: CSALIPGHGLDQPQHF. CDR3 coding DNA: TGCAGTGCTCTCATCCCGGGACATGGATTAGATCAGCCCCAGCATTTT.

This clonotype was recorded only once. The V gene is TRBV30, the J gene TRBJ2-7; D gene unclear. CDR1 and CDR2 from the germline V gene are GTSNPN and SVGIG (reference sequence). The V and J ends lost 0 bases and 4 bases respectively, with 13 bases between them. There are 14 residues in the CDR3. DNA for the CDR3: TGTGCCTGGAGTGTCCCCGGATCCCGGTACGAGCAGTACTTC. Protein: CAWSVPGSRYEQYF.

This clonotype was detected a few times. This chain links TRBV11-2 with TRBJ2-7, with TRBD2 matching over 11 bases. J gave up 0 bases and V 2 bases, and 12 bases lay outside the gene matches. CDR3 size: 19 residues. Germline lookup yields CDR1 SGHAT and CDR2 FQNNGV. The CDR3 DNA is TGTGCCAGCAGCTTAATTCGGCTAGCGGGAGGCCCCACCTCCTACGAGCAGTACTTC. This codes for CASSLIRLAGGPTSYEQYF.

This chain joins TRBV12-3 or TRBV12-4 and TRBJ1-1; D is ambiguous. V was clipped by 5 bases and J by 2 bases, with 15 bases between them. CDR3 length equals 15 residues. The CDR3 nucleotides read TGTGCCAGCAGTCTTCGCGTCGGCAGTAACACTGAAGCTTTCTTT. Translated: CASSLRVGSNTEAFF.

This clonotype was observed at least ten times. The V and J genes are TRBV2 and TRBJ1-1; D is perhaps TRBD1 (5 bases). V was shortened by 6 bases and J by 6 bases, with 8 bases between the two germline ends. The CDR3 is 11 residues long. The germline V gene has CDR1 SNHLY and CDR2 FYNNEI. The CDR3 nucleotides are TGTGCCAGCAGGGGGGATTCTGAAGCTTTCTTT. Amino acids: CASRGDSEAFF. Filled out from reference TRBV2 and TRBJ1-1, the complete variable domain reads EPEVTQTPSHQVTQMGQEVILRCVPISNHLYFYWYRQILGQKVEFLVSFYNNEISEKSEIFDDQFSVERPDGSNFTLKIRSTKLEDSAMYFCASRGDSEAFFGQGTRLTVV.

This clonotype has a handful of counts. The chain recombines TRBV3-1 with TRBJ2-2; D is perhaps TRBD2 (6 bases). CDR3 size: 18 residues. Trimming took off 0 bases at V and 4 bases at J, with 18 bases between the two ends. The germline gives CDR1 LGHDT, CDR2 YNNKEL (reference sequence). The CDR3 here is CASSQDKTGVWGTGELFF. The DNA for the CDR3 is TGTGCCAGCAGCCAAGATAAAACGGGGGTTTGGGGCACCGGGGAGCTGTTTTTT.

This clonotype appeared many times. The chain uses TRBV6-1 and TRBJ2-2, with 9 bases identical to TRBD1. This CDR3 has 15 amino acids. In germline, CDR1 is MNHNS, CDR2 SASEGT. After removal of 5 bases from V and 5 bases from J, the junction contained 6 bases not matched to a gene. CDR3 residues: CASSPGQGRTGELFF. The CDR3 bases are TGTGCCAGCAGTCCGGGACAGGGTCGGACCGGGGAGCTGTTTTTT.

The rearrangement joins TRBV7-2 to TRBJ2-7; weak D call: TRBD1 (6 bases). Trimming removed 4 bases at V and 6 bases at J, with 16 bases between. From germline, CDR1 is SGHTA and CDR2 FQGNSA. The CDR3 contains 14 residues. The CDR3, as DNA: TGTGCCAGCAGCTCGTTCAGGGGATCCGGCGAGCAGTACTTC. Translating it yields CASSSFRGSGEQYF.

The chain is built from TRBV3-1 and TRBJ2-3; the match to TRBD2 covers 14 bases. Trimming cost V 4 bases and J 7 bases; bases outside gene matches: 4. This CDR3 is built from 15 residues. Looked up from germline, CDR1 is LGHDT and CDR2 is YNNKEL (reference sequence). The CDR3 nucleotides are TGTGCCAGCAGCCTGACTAGCGGGGGGGTTCATACGCAGTATTTT. Protein: CASSLTSGGVHTQYF.

J is TRBJ2-1 and V is TRBV12-2; no check of the table's D call, TRBD1, against the DNA was made. TRBV12-2 is a documented pseudogene. This CDR3 is built from 14 residues. The CDR3 DNA follows: TGTGCAAGTCGCTTAGCCGGGACTAGCAATGAGCAGTTCTTC. Translation gives CASRLAGTSNEQFF.

The chain employs TRBV3-1 and TRBJ2-1, with D hard to call. The CDR3 consists of 12 residues. Germline values: CDR1 LGHDT, CDR2 YNNKEL (reference sequence). The V end lost 0 bases, the J end lost 13 bases, and 10 bases lay between the germline ends. CDR3 nucleotide sequence: TGTGCCAGCAGCCAAGAAAAATTGGGACAGTTCTTC. Protein sequence: CASSQEKLGQFF.

This clonotype was picked up a small number of times. The chain uses TRBV15 and TRBJ1-1, with 11 bases that match TRBD1. The V segment lost 8 bases and the J segment 5 bases; nucleotides outside the gene matches: 10. From germline, CDR1 is LNHNV and CDR2 YYDKDF (reference sequence). The CDR3 runs 15 residues. The CDR3 coding sequence is TGTGCCACCTTAGGACAGGGGGCACGGAGGACTGAAGCTTTCTTT. Amino acids: CATLGQGARRTEAFF.

The sample holds a few counts of this clonotype. The genes are TRBV13 and TRBJ2-3; 15 bases are a match to TRBD2. Germline CDR1 is PRHDT and CDR2 is FYEKMQ (reference sequence). This CDR3 has 18 amino acids. Trimming cost V 5 bases and J 3 bases; bases outside gene matches: 9. CDR3 loop: CASSHGLAGGLETDTQYF. The CDR3 DNA sequence: TGTGCCAGCAGCCACGGACTAGCGGGGGGGCTAGAAACAGATACGCAGTATTTT.

This clonotype was counted only a few times. The chain uses TRBV15 and TRBJ2-7; the D gene is possibly TRBD2 (5 bases). The CDR3 loop spans 15 amino acids. Trimming shortened V by 0 bases and J by 2 bases, and 11 bases separated the two germline ends. CDR1 is LNHNV and CDR2 is YYDKDF in the germline V gene (reference sequence). The CDR3 reads CATSRDVGSTYEQYF. Written as DNA, the CDR3 is TGTGCCACCAGCAGAGATGTGGGGAGCACCTACGAGCAGTACTTC.

This chain joins TRBV6-1 and TRBJ1-2; 7 nucleotides align to TRBD1. The CDR3 is 15 residues long. Germline values: CDR1 MNHNS, CDR2 SASEGT. The junction had 7 bases not matched to a gene; V was cut back by 4 bases and J by 2 bases. CDR3 in DNA: TGTGCCAGCAGTGTCCAGGGGGTTCACAACTATGGCTACACCTTC. Protein sequence: CASSVQGVHNYGYTF.

V is TRBV12-3 or TRBV12-4 and J is TRBJ2-5, with D hard to call. This CDR3 region has 14 residues. V lost 5 bases and J 4 bases, leaving 14 bases between the germline ends. The CDR3 nucleotides are TGTGCCAGCAGTCCCCGCCGCAGCATAGAGACCCAGTACTTC. Translation gives CASSPRRSIETQYF.

The chain employs TRBV6-1 and TRBJ1-2, with 11 bases identical to TRBD1. The CDR3 totals 14 residues. Germline CDR1 reads MNHNS; CDR2 reads SASEGT. The J segment lost 8 bases and the V segment lost 6 bases, leaving 8 bases of the junction unmatched. CDR3 nucleotides: TGTGCCAGCAGCGATGGACAGGGGGCACGAGGCTACACCTTC. It codes for CASSDGQGARGYTF.